This paragraph covers one TCR beta chain sequence. Its recognized antigen is unknown. Base quality data are lacking; no much larger clone is found one base away. In the prospective study, participants were roughly 18 to 95 years old, resided in 24 geographic areas of the United States, and were enrolled through a virtual design. To assign participants to cohorts, the prospective study relied on clinical history that participants themselves reported in a screening survey and a study questionnaire. Exposed participants had been in contact, within 2 weeks of entering the study, with a person who had a PCR-confirmed or clinician-diagnosed case of COVID-19. Each participant in the prospective study had whole blood, serum and a nasopharyngeal or oropharyngeal swab collected by mobile phlebotomists. Participants in the prospective study had the option to provide additional blood draws and questionnaires over a 2-month period. Before DNA extraction, prospective study blood samples were shipped either frozen or at room temperature.

The sample comes from a study of blood T cell repertoires in COVID-19 (dated by TCRdb to about 2020). The study in broad terms: Samples from collaborators originated in the United States, Italy and Spain and spanned both the acute and convalescent phases of COVID-19. The material from the prospective study consisted of cDNA or gDNA derived from T cells, B-cell-depleted T cells, or PBMCs. The dataset comprised deeply sampled blood TCRbeta repertoires from subjects exposed to, actively infected with, or recovered from COVID-19. The repertoires were released in a freely available public database meant as a resource for research on the immune response to SARS-CoV-2. The samples were drawn from the first 160 participants of the ongoing ImmuneRACE study and from 1,254 subjects provided by 6 global collaborators. Nearly every sample came with metadata listing a de-identified subject ID, COVID-19 status, age in years and sex. HLA class I and class II types, where available, came from metadata supplied by the sample provider rather than from assay-based typing.

Overall study results and their limits: The quantity of clinical and demographic metadata differed by source and by participant and was supplied without curation.

The germline V gene sets CDR1 to LGHNA and CDR2 to YSLEER. V and J lose 0 bases and 8 bases, and a span of 14 bases separates them. Spanning cysteine to phenylalanine, the CDR3 consists of 15 amino acids. The kept DNA is CDR3 alone, 45 bases in frame from the first base. The immunoSEQ Assay, a bias-controlled multiplex PCR, was used to amplify TCRbeta CDR3 regions from genomic DNA. The study's processing was this. Within the assay, amplification of reference gene primers was used to estimate how many nucleated cells each sample contained. To quantify the absolute abundance of each unique TCRbeta CDR3 rearrangement, sequence reads were collapsed and filtered. Productive Simpson clonality was computed per sample as the square root of Simpson's diversity index over productive rearrangements. The table was pulled from immuneACCESS by TCRdb, which kept in-frame rearrangements only. Such tables lose some clones; where checked, under half of the loss comes from unresolved V genes, and the rest has no known cause. The V and J calls and clone size come from that table; D and trimming were worked out from the DNA. The sample table records about 240,000 clones; 83% of these occur just once. The ten largest clones capture 3.6% of the sample.

Recombination connected TRBV4-3 to TRBJ2-1; the D segment cannot be called with confidence. Sequenced input: PBMCs or T cells enriched from blood (not recorded which). The receptor was isolated from a woman in her 40s who had been exposed to COVID-19. This receptor carries the CDR3 CASSQDLRPYYEQFF. Here is the DNA: TGCGCCAGCAGCCAAGATTTGAGGCCTTACTATGAGCAGTTCTTC.